The present T cell receptor (beta chain) was sequenced within a study of T cells in Graves' hyperthyroidism and ophthalmopathy (dated by TCRdb to between 2018 and 2021). For context, the study as a whole: To identify distinguishing TCR V-J signatures, a discovery cohort of around 98 patients was used, comprising 43 with Graves' ophthalmopathy and around 60 with stable Graves' hyperthyroidism. Whether ophthalmopathy could be predicted prospectively was tested in an independent validation cohort made up of approximately 19 hyperthyroidism patients plus 17 patients who later progressed to ophthalmopathy. For training and testing, the 100 or so patients in the discovery cohort were randomly divided in a 7:3 ratio. In addition, the study compared T-cell repertoires in thyroid tissue and in blood from about 6 Graves' hyperthyroidism patients. After sampling, hyperthyroidism patients received methimazole starting at 30 mg daily, and ophthalmopathy patients received high-dose intravenous methylprednisolone. The paper describes TCR Vbeta CDR3 sequencing of fewer than 150 peripheral blood samples, made up of 43 ophthalmopathy patients, some 76 hyperthyroidism patients and some 17 progressor patients. Study-level results and caveats: In validation, the model predicted progression to ophthalmopathy with over 65% sensitivity and over 72% specificity, a median of 6.5 months before onset. No statistical method was used to set the sample size in advance, and investigators knew the group allocation. Most expanded thyroid clonotypes (frequency above 0.001) were also detected in blood, a finding suggesting that blood repertoires may reflect thyroid immune responses. A 13 V-J signature model separated ophthalmopathy from stable hyperthyroidism, with about 88% sensitivity and 81% to 82% specificity in cross-validation and 80%/75% in testing.

This clonotype was recorded at least ten times. Its specific antigen is unknown. Per-base quality was not reported, and no clone a single base away is much larger than it. V loses 1 base, J loses 4 bases, and the germline ends lie 10 bases apart. The cysteine opens and the phenylalanine closes a CDR3 of 14 amino acids. Here the CDR3 DNA is all that survives: 42 bases in frame from base 1. CDR1 MGHDK and CDR2 SYGVNS were looked up in the germline V gene. The TCR beta CDR3 regions were amplified from the RNA transcripts. A first-round RT-PCR of the TCR CDR3 used the HTBI primer set with the Qiagen OneStep RT-PCR kit. Libraries were constructed in a second round of multiplex PCR, after which size selection and purification were carried out. Sequencing of the libraries was done on an Illumina HiSeq2000 using paired-end 100 bp reads. On the authors' methods: Raw data were processed with SOAPnuke, discarding reads with adapters, uncalled bases, mean Phred below 15, or no exact constant-primer or identifier match. COPE v1.2.5 was used to merge high-quality paired reads, and clonotypes were defined as unique nucleotide sequences. Clonotypes were aligned to IMGT TRBV, TRBD and TRBJ reference segments using MiTCR v1.1. Only V-J combinations with frequency above 0.0001, covering 99% to 99.2% of repertoires, were analysed. The TCS score was defined as F50 (clonal expansion) divided by E x V (chaos), with BLOSUM62-based TCRdist calculated between CDR3 peptides within each V-J. Welch's t-statistics and random forest reduced roughly 500 V-J features to roughly 13, which were used in a naive Bayes classifier (R e1071). Thyroid-blood repertoire similarity was quantified with the Morisita-Horn index. TCRdb reworked the public reads: Q25 trimming with fastp, MiXCR clone assembly, productive beta chains retained. Every CDR3 protein is listed once, alongside the most common genes and DNA of its rows. The V and J calls come from TCRdb's annotation, not from the publication. This sample gives 600,000 to 700,000 distinct CDR3 sequences in total; 45% of them show up just once. The leading ten clones occupy under 8.5% of the sample.

Any patient with an uncontrolled infection, another autoimmune disease, pregnancy or lactation was excluded. Diagnoses were established on the basis of clinical symptoms, serum thyroxine and TRAb, thyroid ultrasound, and orbital computed tomography. Total RNA was extracted using Trizol reagent, and RNA quality was assessed on an Agilent 2100 Bioanalyzer. The specimen was peripheral blood or thyroid tissue (not recorded which). The chain employs TRBV25-1 and TRBJ2-5; TRBD1 is a possible D gene, resting on 6 matching bases. The source of this sequence is an adult man with Graves' disease, either hyperthyroidism or ophthalmopathy (not recorded which). The sequenced DNA is TGTGCCAGCAGTGAATTTAAAGGGGGAGAGACCCAGTACTTC. Translation gives CASSEFKGGETQYF. When the CDR3 is completed using the reference TRBV25-1 and TRBJ2-5 genes on either side, the full variable domain is EADIYQTPRYLVIGTGKKITLECSQTMGHDKMYWYQQDPGMELHLIHYSYGVNSTEKGDLSSESTVSRIRTEHFPLTLESARPSHTSQYLCASSEFKGGETQYFGPGTRLLVL.